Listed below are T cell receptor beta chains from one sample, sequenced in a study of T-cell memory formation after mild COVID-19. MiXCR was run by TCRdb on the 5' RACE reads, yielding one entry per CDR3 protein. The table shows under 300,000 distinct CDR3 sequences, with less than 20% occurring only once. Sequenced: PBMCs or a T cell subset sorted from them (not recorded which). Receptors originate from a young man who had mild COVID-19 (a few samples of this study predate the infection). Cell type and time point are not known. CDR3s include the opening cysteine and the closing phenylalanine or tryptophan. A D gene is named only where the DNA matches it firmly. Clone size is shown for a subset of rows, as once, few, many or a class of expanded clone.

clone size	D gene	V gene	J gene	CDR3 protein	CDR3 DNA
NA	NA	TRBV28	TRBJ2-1	CASSSAARGLTGDEQFF	TGTGCCAGCAGTTCTGCTGCGCGCGGGTTAACGGGGGATGAGCAGTTCTTC
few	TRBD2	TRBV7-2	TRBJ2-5	CASSRGTSGGGTQYF	TGTGCCAGCAGTCGAGGGACTAGCGGGGGTGGGACCCAGTACTTC
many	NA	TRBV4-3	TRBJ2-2	CASSQDSRRGNTGELFF	TGCGCCAGCAGCCAAGACTCTCGGCGGGGTAACACCGGGGAGCTGTTTTTT
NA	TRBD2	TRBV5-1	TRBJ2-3	CASSSPVIAGATDTQYF	TGCGCCAGCAGCTCGCCTGTAATAGCGGGGGCCACAGATACGCAGTATTTT
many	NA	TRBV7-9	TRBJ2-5	CASSQQGGETQYF	TGTGCCAGCAGCCAGCAGGGGGGGGAGACCCAGTACTTC
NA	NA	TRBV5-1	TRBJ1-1	CASSSSDEGEAFF	TGCGCCAGCAGCTCCTCAGACGAGGGTGAAGCTTTCTTT
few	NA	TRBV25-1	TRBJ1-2	CATGQIYGYTF	TGTGCCACCGGACAGATCTATGGCTACACCTTC
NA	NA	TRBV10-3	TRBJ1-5	CAISEQISNQPQHF	TGTGCCATCAGTGAACAAATCAGCAATCAGCCCCAGCATTTT
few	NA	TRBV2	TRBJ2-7	CASSESRDGAYEQYF	TGTGCCAGCAGTGAATCCCGGGACGGAGCCTACGAGCAGTACTTC
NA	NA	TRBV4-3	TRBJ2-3	CASSSRRVSDTQYF	TGCGCCAGCAGCTCGAGGAGAGTTTCAGATACGCAGTATTTT
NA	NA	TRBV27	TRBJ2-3	CASSLGSYPTDTQYF	TGTGCCAGCAGTTTAGGGTCCTACCCCACAGATACGCAGTATTTT
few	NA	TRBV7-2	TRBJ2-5	CASRGGPAGQYF	TGTGCCAGCAGGGGGGGACCGGCGGGCCAGTACTTC
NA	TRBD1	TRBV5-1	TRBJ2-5	CASSTRTGEGETQYF	TGCGCCAGCAGCACGCGGACAGGAGAGGGAGAGACCCAGTACTTC
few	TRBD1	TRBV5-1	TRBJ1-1	CASSLGTGGNTEAFF	TGCGCCAGCAGCTTGGGCACAGGGGGAAACACTGAAGCTTTCTTT
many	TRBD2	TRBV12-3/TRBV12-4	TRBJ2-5	CASTRGLAGGNRQETQYF	TGTGCCAGCACCCGCGGACTAGCGGGGGGGAACCGTCAAGAGACCCAGTACTTC
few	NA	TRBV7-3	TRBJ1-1	CASSLMGGNTEAFF	TGTGCCAGCAGCTTAATGGGGGGAAACACTGAAGCTTTCTTT
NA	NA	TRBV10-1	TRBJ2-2	CASSESSKALDTGELFF	TGCGCCAGCAGTGAGAGTTCTAAAGCCCTGGACACCGGGGAGCTGTTTTTT
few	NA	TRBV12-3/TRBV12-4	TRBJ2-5	CASRIGQNQETQYF	TGTGCCAGCAGGATTGGTCAGAACCAAGAGACCCAGTACTTC
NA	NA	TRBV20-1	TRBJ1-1	CSAREGSTNTEAFF	TGCAGTGCTAGAGAGGGCAGTACTAACACTGAAGCTTTCTTT
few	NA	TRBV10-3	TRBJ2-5	CAISESARKETQYF	TGTGCCATCAGTGAATCTGCTCGAAAAGAGACCCAGTACTTC
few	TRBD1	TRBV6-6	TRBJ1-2	CASSLGQGAPGYTF	TGTGCCAGCAGTCTCGGACAGGGGGCCCCTGGCTACACCTTC
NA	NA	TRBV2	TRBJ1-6	CASNIETNSPLHF	TGTGCCAGCAACATAGAGACTAATTCACCCCTCCACTTT
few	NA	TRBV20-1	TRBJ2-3	CSARGLGLPIDTQYF	TGCAGTGCTAGAGGCCTTGGACTCCCGATAGATACGCAGTATTTT
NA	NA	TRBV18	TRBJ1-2	CASSPEGQYGYTF	TGTGCCAGCTCACCAGAAGGCCAATATGGCTACACCTTC
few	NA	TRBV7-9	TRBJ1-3	CASSYLRLSGNTIYF	TGTGCCAGCAGTTATCTACGCCTCTCTGGAAACACCATATATTTT
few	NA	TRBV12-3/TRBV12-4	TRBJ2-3	CASSFGADTQYF	TGTGCCAGCAGTTTCGGGGCAGATACGCAGTATTTT
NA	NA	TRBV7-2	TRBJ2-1	CASSVPYRNEQFF	TGTGCCAGCAGCGTCCCTTATCGCAATGAGCAGTTCTTC
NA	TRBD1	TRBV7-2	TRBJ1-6	CASSWDRGNSPLHF	TGTGCCAGCAGCTGGGACAGGGGTAATTCACCCCTCCACTTT
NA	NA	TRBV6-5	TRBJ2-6	CASSYLYSGANVLTF	TGTGCCAGCAGTTACCTCTACTCTGGGGCCAACGTCCTGACTTTC
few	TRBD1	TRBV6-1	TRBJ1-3	CASRDRAVGNTIYF	TGTGCCAGCAGGGACAGGGCGGTCGGGAACACCATATATTTT
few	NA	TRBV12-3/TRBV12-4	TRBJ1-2	CASSLRGDYGYTF	TGTGCCAGCAGTTTGCGGGGTGACTATGGCTACACCTTC
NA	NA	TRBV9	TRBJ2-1	CASSPSSNNEQFF	TGTGCCAGCAGCCCATCCAGCAACAATGAGCAGTTCTTC
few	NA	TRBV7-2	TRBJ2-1	CASSLAMGNEQFF	TGTGCCAGCAGCTTAGCGATGGGCAATGAGCAGTTCTTC
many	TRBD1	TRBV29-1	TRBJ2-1	CSAGTGGGEQFF	TGCAGCGCTGGGACAGGGGGCGGTGAGCAGTTCTTC
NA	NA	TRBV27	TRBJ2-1	CASSFVSRTPSREQFF	TGTGCCAGCAGTTTTGTTTCCCGGACGCCCTCCAGGGAGCAGTTCTTC
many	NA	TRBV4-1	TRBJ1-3	CASSHGHTSGNTIYF	TGCGCCAGCAGCCACGGCCATACCTCTGGAAACACCATATATTTT
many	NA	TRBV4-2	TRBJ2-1	CASSLGRKNEQFF	TGTGCCAGCAGCCTGGGACGGAAGAATGAGCAGTTCTTC
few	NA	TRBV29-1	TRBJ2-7	CSVELYTSPGYEQYF	TGCAGCGTTGAACTCTACACCAGCCCAGGCTACGAGCAGTACTTC
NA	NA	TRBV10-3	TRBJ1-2	CAIRSSGAANYGYTF	TGTGCCATTCGCTCTTCAGGGGCGGCTAACTATGGCTACACCTTC
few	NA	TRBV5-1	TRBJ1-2	CASSLTGTVGYTF	TGCGCCAGCAGCTTGACAGGGACGGTCGGCTACACCTTC
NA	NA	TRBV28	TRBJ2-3	CASSPGAGVFTDTQYF	TGTGCCAGCAGTCCGGGCGCAGGGGTTTTCACAGATACGCAGTATTTT
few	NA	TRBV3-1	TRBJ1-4	CASSHDGFNEKLFF	TGTGCCAGCAGCCACGACGGCTTTAATGAAAAACTGTTTTTT
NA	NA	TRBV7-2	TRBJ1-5	CASSLAAGGNQPQHF	TGTGCCAGCAGCCTGGCGGCAGGGGGCAATCAGCCCCAGCATTTT